This is a list of T cell receptor beta chains from one sample in a study of early T cells in non-severe SARS-CoV-2 infection. TCRdb fed the 5' RACE reads into MiXCR, producing one record per CDR3 protein. The repertoire has approximately 40,000 distinct CDR3 sequences, approximately 10% of them found once; the top ten carry about 9.6%. Material for sequencing was whole blood. All receptors come from an adult who was a healthcare worker with PCR-confirmed SARS-CoV-2 infection or an uninfected control (not recorded which). CDR3s include the opening cysteine and the closing phenylalanine or tryptophan. Fields, in order: clone size, J gene, D gene, V gene, CDR3 DNA, CDR3 protein. The D gene is left open where the match is weak. Size tells how often a clone was seen (once, few, many) or the class of an expanded clone, and some rows leave it out.

clone size: many; J gene: TRBJ2-5; D gene: TRBD1; V gene: TRBV5-1; CDR3 DNA: TGCGCCAGCAGCTTGCGTAGGACAGGGGAAGAGACCCAGTACTTC; CDR3 protein: CASSLRRTGEETQYF
clone size: many; J gene: TRBJ2-7; D gene: .; V gene: TRBV12-3/TRBV12-4; CDR3 DNA: TGTGCCAGCAGTTTCGGCTTTGGGGCCTACGAGCAGTACTTC; CDR3 protein: CASSFGFGAYEQYF
clone size: many; J gene: TRBJ2-1; D gene: .; V gene: TRBV27; CDR3 DNA: TGTGCCAGCAGAAAAGGGACAAACTACAATGAGCAGTTCTTC; CDR3 protein: CASRKGTNYNEQFF
clone size: many; J gene: TRBJ1-2; D gene: .; V gene: TRBV30; CDR3 DNA: TGTGCCTGGAGTGTACTCATAGCCCGAGGCTACACCTTC; CDR3 protein: CAWSVLIARGYTF
clone size: few; J gene: TRBJ2-1; D gene: TRBD2; V gene: TRBV7-8; CDR3 DNA: TGTGCCAGCTGGGGGAGACCCGGGACTAGCGGGGGGGCGACCTACAATGAGCAGTTCTTC; CDR3 protein: CASWGRPGTSGGATYNEQFF
clone size: few; J gene: TRBJ2-5; D gene: TRBD1; V gene: TRBV9; CDR3 DNA: TGTGCCAGCAGCGTAGGACGGACAGGGGGCAGTGAGACCCAGTACTTC; CDR3 protein: CASSVGRTGGSETQYF
clone size: few; J gene: TRBJ1-2; D gene: .; V gene: TRBV7-2; CDR3 DNA: TGTGCCAGCAGCTTAGCGTCAGGTCCTAACTATGGCTACACCTTC; CDR3 protein: CASSLASGPNYGYTF
clone size: .; J gene: TRBJ2-1; D gene: .; V gene: TRBV27; CDR3 DNA: TGTGCCAGCAGCCAAACAGGGTGGGGCAATGAGCAGTTCTTC; CDR3 protein: CASSQTGWGNEQFF
clone size: many; J gene: TRBJ2-1; D gene: TRBD1; V gene: TRBV18; CDR3 DNA: TGTGCCAGCTCACCAATCTGGACAGGGGGAGGTGAGCAGTTCTTC; CDR3 protein: CASSPIWTGGGEQFF
clone size: few; J gene: TRBJ1-2; D gene: .; V gene: TRBV6-5; CDR3 DNA: TGTGCCAGCAGTTACTCGATGACCAGGGGAGCTAACTATGGCTACACCTTC; CDR3 protein: CASSYSMTRGANYGYTF
clone size: many; J gene: TRBJ2-7; D gene: .; V gene: TRBV7-6; CDR3 DNA: TGTGCCAGCAGCCGGACAGTCCAAAGCGAGCAGTACTTC; CDR3 protein: CASSRTVQSEQYF
clone size: many; J gene: TRBJ1-1; D gene: .; V gene: TRBV3-1; CDR3 DNA: TGTGCCAGCAACCCGGGGGGCAATTTGAACACTGAAGCTTTCTTT; CDR3 protein: CASNPGGNLNTEAFF
clone size: few; J gene: TRBJ1-3; D gene: .; V gene: TRBV12-3/TRBV12-4; CDR3 DNA: TGTGCCAGCACCTCACAGGGCACTGGAAACACCATATATTTT; CDR3 protein: CASTSQGTGNTIYF
clone size: .; J gene: TRBJ2-7; D gene: TRBD1; V gene: TRBV28; CDR3 DNA: TGTGCCAGCAGTTTGCGCGCAGGGGGTTTCTACGAGCAGTACTTC; CDR3 protein: CASSLRAGGFYEQYF
clone size: .; J gene: TRBJ1-5; D gene: .; V gene: TRBV6-2/TRBV6-3; CDR3 DNA: TGTGCCAGCAGTTACCCACAAAGAAGTGGCAATCAGCCCCAGCATTTT; CDR3 protein: CASSYPQRSGNQPQHF
clone size: .; J gene: TRBJ2-1; D gene: .; V gene: TRBV6-2/TRBV6-3; CDR3 DNA: TGTGCCAGCACCAAGAACACAGCTTACAATGAGCAGTTCTTC; CDR3 protein: CASTKNTAYNEQFF
clone size: many; J gene: TRBJ2-3; D gene: .; V gene: TRBV5-1; CDR3 DNA: TGCGCCAGCAGCTTGGACCAGGGCACAGATACGCAGTATTTT; CDR3 protein: CASSLDQGTDTQYF
clone size: many; J gene: TRBJ2-7; D gene: .; V gene: TRBV6-2/TRBV6-3; CDR3 DNA: TGTGCCAGCAGGACGGGCTCTGTAGAGAACTACGAGCAGTACTTC; CDR3 protein: CASRTGSVENYEQYF
clone size: many; J gene: TRBJ1-5; D gene: .; V gene: TRBV4-3; CDR3 DNA: TGCGCCAGCAGCCAGTCGGAAGGACGGAATCAGCCCCAGCATTTT; CDR3 protein: CASSQSEGRNQPQHF
clone size: .; J gene: TRBJ1-1; D gene: .; V gene: TRBV10-1; CDR3 DNA: TGCGCCAGCAGTGAGCGTGGGAGAGATGAAGCTTTCTTT; CDR3 protein: CASSERGRDEAFF
clone size: few; J gene: TRBJ2-1; D gene: .; V gene: TRBV6-2/TRBV6-3; CDR3 DNA: TGTGCCAGCAGCACAAGTCCGGGTCGGTATGAGCAGTTCTTC; CDR3 protein: CASSTSPGRYEQFF
clone size: .; J gene: TRBJ1-2; D gene: .; V gene: TRBV6-5; CDR3 DNA: TGTGCCAGCAGTTCCGGAGGAGGCTCCTATGGCTACACCTTC; CDR3 protein: CASSSGGGSYGYTF
clone size: few; J gene: TRBJ2-1; D gene: TRBD1; V gene: TRBV20-1; CDR3 DNA: TGCAGTGCTAGTCCGGGACAGGGGTGGTATGAGCAGTTCTTC; CDR3 protein: CSASPGQGWYEQFF
clone size: many; J gene: TRBJ1-1; D gene: TRBD1; V gene: TRBV3-1; CDR3 DNA: TGTGCCAGCAGCCCCTCAGGGGGCTCGGTGGGCACTGAAGCTTTCTTT; CDR3 protein: CASSPSGGSVGTEAFF
clone size: medium-sized; J gene: TRBJ1-2; D gene: .; V gene: TRBV29-1; CDR3 DNA: TGCAGCGTCGCTACAGGGAACTATGGCTACACCTTC; CDR3 protein: CSVATGNYGYTF
clone size: few; J gene: TRBJ1-2; D gene: TRBD1; V gene: TRBV18; CDR3 DNA: TGTGCCAGCTCACCGCCAGGGGGCAACTATGGCTACACCTTC; CDR3 protein: CASSPPGGNYGYTF
clone size: .; J gene: TRBJ1-4; D gene: .; V gene: TRBV2; CDR3 DNA: TGTGCCAGCACCACATCTTTTATAGGACAGAAGAATGAAAAACTGTTTTTT; CDR3 protein: CASTTSFIGQKNEKLFF
clone size: many; J gene: TRBJ2-1; D gene: .; V gene: TRBV6-2/TRBV6-3; CDR3 DNA: TGTGCCAGCACAGGTGGGGGTCCCAATGAGCAGTTCTTC; CDR3 protein: CASTGGGPNEQFF
clone size: few; J gene: TRBJ1-6; D gene: .; V gene: TRBV6-2/TRBV6-3; CDR3 DNA: TGTGCCAGCAGTTACTCAATAGAGAGAGCGTCACCCCTCCACTTT; CDR3 protein: CASSYSIERASPLHF
clone size: few; J gene: TRBJ2-3; D gene: TRBD2; V gene: TRBV7-2; CDR3 DNA: TGTGCCAGCAGGGCGCGAGCGGGGGGCACAGATACGCAGTATTTT; CDR3 protein: CASRARAGGTDTQYF
clone size: few; J gene: TRBJ2-5; D gene: .; V gene: TRBV29-1; CDR3 DNA: TGCAGCGTGGGGCCCGAGGGGACCCAGTACTTC; CDR3 protein: CSVGPEGTQYF
clone size: .; J gene: TRBJ1-4; D gene: .; V gene: TRBV4-3; CDR3 DNA: TGCGCCAGCAGCCAAGATACGTCAGGGCGTGGTAATGAAAAACTGTTTTTT; CDR3 protein: CASSQDTSGRGNEKLFF
clone size: many; J gene: TRBJ2-2; D gene: .; V gene: TRBV4-2; CDR3 DNA: TGTGCCAGCAGCCAAGAACGGGGACTTTCCACCGGGGAGCTGTTTTTT; CDR3 protein: CASSQERGLSTGELFF
clone size: many; J gene: TRBJ2-5; D gene: TRBD1; V gene: TRBV2; CDR3 DNA: TGTGCCAGCAGCCGGGACAGGGGGGGAGAGACCCAGTACTTC; CDR3 protein: CASSRDRGGETQYF
clone size: many; J gene: TRBJ2-1; D gene: .; V gene: TRBV24-1; CDR3 DNA: TGTGCCACCAAAGGGAGAAATGAGCAGTTCTTC; CDR3 protein: CATKGRNEQFF
clone size: few; J gene: TRBJ1-2; D gene: .; V gene: TRBV24-1; CDR3 DNA: TGTGCCACCAGTGATCCGGGCCGCCCGTCTGGCTACACCTTC; CDR3 protein: CATSDPGRPSGYTF
clone size: .; J gene: TRBJ2-7; D gene: .; V gene: TRBV7-9; CDR3 DNA: TGTGCCAGCAGCCCAGGGGATGGACTAGAGAAGCAGTACTTC; CDR3 protein: CASSPGDGLEKQYF
clone size: .; J gene: TRBJ1-5; D gene: .; V gene: TRBV2; CDR3 DNA: TGTGCCAGCTATGCGACACCGAATCAGCCCCAGCATTTT; CDR3 protein: CASYATPNQPQHF
clone size: .; J gene: TRBJ1-1; D gene: .; V gene: TRBV7-2; CDR3 DNA: TGTGCCAGCACCTGGGCAGCTGAAGCTTTCTTT; CDR3 protein: CASTWAAEAFF
clone size: .; J gene: TRBJ2-2; D gene: .; V gene: TRBV7-6; CDR3 DNA: TGTGCCAGCAGCTGGGATGGGGGCAGGGCGGCCGGGGAGCTGTTTTTT; CDR3 protein: CASSWDGGRAAGELFF